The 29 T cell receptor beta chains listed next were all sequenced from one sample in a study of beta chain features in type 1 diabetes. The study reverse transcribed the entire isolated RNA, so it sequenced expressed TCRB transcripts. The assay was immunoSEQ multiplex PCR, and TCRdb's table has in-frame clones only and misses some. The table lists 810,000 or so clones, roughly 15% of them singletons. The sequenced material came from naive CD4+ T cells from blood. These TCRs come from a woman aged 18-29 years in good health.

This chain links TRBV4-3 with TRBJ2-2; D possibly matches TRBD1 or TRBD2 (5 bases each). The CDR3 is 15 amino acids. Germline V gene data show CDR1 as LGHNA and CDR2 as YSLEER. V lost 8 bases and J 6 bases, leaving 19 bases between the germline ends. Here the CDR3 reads CASRRVGDLAGELFF. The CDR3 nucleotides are TGCGCCAGCCGCCGAGTGGGGGACCTGGCCGGGGAGCTGTTTTTT.

CDR3 in DNA: TGCGCCAGCGAGCGGGAGTTTAATTGGAATGAGCAGTTCTTC. Its protein product is CASEREFNWNEQFF. The chain employs TRBV10-2 and TRBJ2-1; 8 bases map to TRBD2. This CDR3 has 14 amino acids. Germline CDR1 and CDR2: WSHSY and SAAADI. Germline trimming cut 8 bases from V and 7 bases from J; bases unmatched to any gene: 10.

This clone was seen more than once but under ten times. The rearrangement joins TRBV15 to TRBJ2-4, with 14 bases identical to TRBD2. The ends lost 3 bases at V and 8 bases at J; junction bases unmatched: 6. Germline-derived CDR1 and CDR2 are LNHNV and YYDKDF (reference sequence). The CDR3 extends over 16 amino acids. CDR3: CATSRRLAGGLDIQYF. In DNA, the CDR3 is TGTGCCACCAGCAGGAGACTAGCGGGAGGGTTGGACATTCAGTACTTC.

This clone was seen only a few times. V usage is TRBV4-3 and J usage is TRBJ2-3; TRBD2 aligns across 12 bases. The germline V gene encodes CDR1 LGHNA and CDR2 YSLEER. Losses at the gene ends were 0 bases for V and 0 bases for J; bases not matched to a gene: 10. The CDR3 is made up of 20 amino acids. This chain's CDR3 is CASSQDLTTSGRLSTDTQYF. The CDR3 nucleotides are TGCGCCAGCAGCCAAGATCTAACTACTAGCGGGAGGTTGAGCACAGATACGCAGTATTTT.

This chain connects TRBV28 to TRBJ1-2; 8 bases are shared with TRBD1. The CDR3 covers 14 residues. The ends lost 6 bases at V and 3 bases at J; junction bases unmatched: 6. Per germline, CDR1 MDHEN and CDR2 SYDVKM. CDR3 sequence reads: CASRVDREDYGYTF. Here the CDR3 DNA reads TGTGCCAGCAGAGTGGACAGGGAGGACTATGGCTACACCTTC.

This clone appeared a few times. The CDR3 region is CASSQPQHRVPYNEQFF. Here the CDR3 DNA reads TGTGCCAGCAGCCAACCACAGCACAGGGTCCCCTACAATGAGCAGTTCTTC. This rearrangement joins TRBV4-2 to TRBJ2-1, with D maybe TRBD1 (6 bases). With 2 bases removed from V and 2 bases from J, the gap between germline ends came to 16 bases. CDR3 length: 17 amino acids. Germline V gene sequence: CDR1 LGHNA, CDR2 YNFKEQ.

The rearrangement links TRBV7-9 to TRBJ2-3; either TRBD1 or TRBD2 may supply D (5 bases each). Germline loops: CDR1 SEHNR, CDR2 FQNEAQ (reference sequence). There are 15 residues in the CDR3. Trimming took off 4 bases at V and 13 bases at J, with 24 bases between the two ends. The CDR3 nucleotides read TGTGCCAGCAGCTCCAAACTTAACCGGGGCGCACGAAAGTATTTT. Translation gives CASSSKLNRGARKYF.

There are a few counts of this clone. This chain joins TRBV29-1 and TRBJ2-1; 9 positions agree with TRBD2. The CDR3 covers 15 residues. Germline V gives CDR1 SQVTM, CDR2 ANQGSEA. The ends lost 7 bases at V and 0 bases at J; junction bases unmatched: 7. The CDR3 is CSGVTSGNSYNEQFF. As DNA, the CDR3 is TGCAGCGGTGTGACTAGCGGTAACTCCTACAATGAGCAGTTCTTC.

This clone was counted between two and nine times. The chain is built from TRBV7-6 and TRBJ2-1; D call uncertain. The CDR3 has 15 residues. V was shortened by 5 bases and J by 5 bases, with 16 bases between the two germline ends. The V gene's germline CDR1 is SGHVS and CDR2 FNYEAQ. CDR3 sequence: CASSRNPGRDNEQFF. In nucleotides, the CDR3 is TGTGCCAGCAGCCGCAACCCCGGACGAGACAATGAGCAGTTCTTC.

The DNA for the CDR3 is TGCGCCAGCAGCTTGCAGGGTGACTTTGGCTACACCTTC. Translating gives CASSLQGDFGYTF. The chain has TRBV5-1 and TRBJ1-2; D is perhaps TRBD1 (5 bases). Looked up from germline, CDR1 is SGHRS and CDR2 is YFSETQ. V lost 1 base and J lost 7, with 11 bases in between. This CDR3 spans 13 amino acids. Variable domain in full (rest from reference TRBV5-1 and TRBJ1-2): KAGVTQTPRYLIKTRGQQVTLSCSPISGHRSVSWYQQTPGQGLQFLFEYFSETQRNKGNFPGRFSGRQFSNSRSEMNVSTLELGDSALYLCASSLQGDFGYTFGSGTRLTVV.

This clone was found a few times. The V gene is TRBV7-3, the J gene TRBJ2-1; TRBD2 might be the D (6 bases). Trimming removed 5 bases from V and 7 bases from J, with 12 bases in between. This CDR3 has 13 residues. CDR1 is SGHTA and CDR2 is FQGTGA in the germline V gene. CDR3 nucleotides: TGTGCCAGCAGCCAAGGGGCGGGGAATGAGCAGTTCTTC. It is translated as CASSQGAGNEQFF.

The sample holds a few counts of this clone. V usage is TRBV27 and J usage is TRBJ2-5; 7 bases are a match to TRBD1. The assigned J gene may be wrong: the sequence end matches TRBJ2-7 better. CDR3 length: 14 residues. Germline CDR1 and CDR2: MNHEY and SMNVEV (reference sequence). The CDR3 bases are TGTGCCAGCAGAATGGGACAGACCTCCTACGAGCAGTACTTC. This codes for CASRMGQTSYEQYF.

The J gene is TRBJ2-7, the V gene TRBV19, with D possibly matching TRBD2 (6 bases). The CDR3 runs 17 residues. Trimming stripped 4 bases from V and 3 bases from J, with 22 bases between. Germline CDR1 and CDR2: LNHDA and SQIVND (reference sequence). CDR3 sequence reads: CASSTQVSWDSNYEQYF. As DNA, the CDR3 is TGTGCCAGTAGTACCCAGGTTTCTTGGGACTCGAACTACGAGCAGTACTTC.

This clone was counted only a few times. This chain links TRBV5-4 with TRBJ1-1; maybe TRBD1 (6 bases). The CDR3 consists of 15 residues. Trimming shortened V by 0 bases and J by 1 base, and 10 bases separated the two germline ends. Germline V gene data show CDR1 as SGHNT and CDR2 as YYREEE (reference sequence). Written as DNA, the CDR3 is TGTGCCAGCAGCTTGGTACAGGGCCCGAACACTGAAGCTTTCTTT. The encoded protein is CASSLVQGPNTEAFF.

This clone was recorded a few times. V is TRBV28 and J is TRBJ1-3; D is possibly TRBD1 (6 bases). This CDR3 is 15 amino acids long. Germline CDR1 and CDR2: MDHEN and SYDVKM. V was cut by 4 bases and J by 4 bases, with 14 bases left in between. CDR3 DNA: TGTGCCAGCAGTTCTGCGGACAGAATAGGAAACACCATATATTTT. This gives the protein CASSSADRIGNTIYF.

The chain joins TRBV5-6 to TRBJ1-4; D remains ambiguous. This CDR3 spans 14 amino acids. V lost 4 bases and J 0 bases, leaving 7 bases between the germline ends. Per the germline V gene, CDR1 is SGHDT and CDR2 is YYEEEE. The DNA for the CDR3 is TGTGCCAGCAGCCTCAGGTCAACTAATGAAAAACTGTTTTTT. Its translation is CASSLRSTNEKLFF.

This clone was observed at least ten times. The chain's CDR3 is CATSRDRTSQYF. The CDR3 bases are TGTGCCACCAGCAGAGATCGGACCAGCCAGTACTTC. J is TRBJ2-5 and V is TRBV15; D is ambiguous. The CDR3 is 12 amino acids. Germline-derived CDR1 and CDR2 are LNHNV and YYDKDF (reference sequence). V was clipped by 0 bases and J by 10 bases, with 9 bases between them.

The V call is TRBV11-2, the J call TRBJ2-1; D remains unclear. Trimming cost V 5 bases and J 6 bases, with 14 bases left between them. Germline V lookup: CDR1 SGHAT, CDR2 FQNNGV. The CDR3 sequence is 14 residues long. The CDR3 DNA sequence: TGTGCCAGCAGCAAACCCCAAACTTCCAATGAGCAGTTCTTC. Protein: CASSKPQTSNEQFF.

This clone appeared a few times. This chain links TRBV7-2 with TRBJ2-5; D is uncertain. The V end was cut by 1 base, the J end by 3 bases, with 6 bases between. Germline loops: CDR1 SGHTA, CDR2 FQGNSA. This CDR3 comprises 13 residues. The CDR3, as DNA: TGTGCCAGCAGCTTAGGGGCTGAAGAGACCCAGTACTTC. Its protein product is CASSLGAEETQYF.

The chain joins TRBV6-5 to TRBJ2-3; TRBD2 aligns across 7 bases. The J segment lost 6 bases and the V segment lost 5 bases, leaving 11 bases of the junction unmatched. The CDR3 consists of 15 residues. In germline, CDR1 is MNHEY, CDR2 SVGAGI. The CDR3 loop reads CASSAEPGLRDTQYF. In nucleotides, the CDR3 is TGTGCCAGCAGTGCCGAACCGGGACTAAGGGATACGCAGTATTTT.

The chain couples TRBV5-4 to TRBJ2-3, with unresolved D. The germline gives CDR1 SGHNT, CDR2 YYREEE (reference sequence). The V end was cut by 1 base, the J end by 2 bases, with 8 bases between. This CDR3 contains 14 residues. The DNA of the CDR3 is TGTGCCAGCAGCTTGAGGGTCAACACAGATACGCAGTATTTT. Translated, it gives CASSLRVNTDTQYF. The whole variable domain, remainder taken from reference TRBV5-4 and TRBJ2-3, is ETGVTQSPTHLIKTRGQQVTLRCSSQSGHNTVSWYQQALGQGPQFIFQYYREEENGRGNFPPRFSGLQFPNYSSELNVNALELDDSALYLCASSLRVNTDTQYFGPGTRLTVL.

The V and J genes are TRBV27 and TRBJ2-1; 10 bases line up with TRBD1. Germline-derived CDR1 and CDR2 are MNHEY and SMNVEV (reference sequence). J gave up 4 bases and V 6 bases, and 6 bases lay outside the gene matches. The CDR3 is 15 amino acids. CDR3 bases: TGTGCCAGCAGCCCGGACAGGGGGGCGTACAATGAGCAGTTCTTC. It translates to CASSPDRGAYNEQFF.

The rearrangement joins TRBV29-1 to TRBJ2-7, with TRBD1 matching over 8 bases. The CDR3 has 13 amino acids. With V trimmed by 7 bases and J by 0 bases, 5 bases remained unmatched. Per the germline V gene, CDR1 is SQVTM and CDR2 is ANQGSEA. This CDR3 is CSAIDRGSYEQYF. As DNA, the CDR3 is TGCAGCGCCATAGACAGGGGCTCCTACGAGCAGTACTTC.

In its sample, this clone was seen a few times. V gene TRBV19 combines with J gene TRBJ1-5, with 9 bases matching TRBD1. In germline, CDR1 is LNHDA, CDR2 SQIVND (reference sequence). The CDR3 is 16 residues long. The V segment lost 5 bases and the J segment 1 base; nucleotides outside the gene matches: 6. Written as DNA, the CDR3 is TGTGCCAGTAGTCCGACTGACAGGGGGAGCAATCAGCCCCAGCATTTT. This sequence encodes CASSPTDRGSNQPQHF.

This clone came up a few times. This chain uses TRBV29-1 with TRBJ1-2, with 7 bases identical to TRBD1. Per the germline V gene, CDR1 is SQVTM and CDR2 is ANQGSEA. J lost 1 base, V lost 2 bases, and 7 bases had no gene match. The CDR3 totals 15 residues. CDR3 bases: TGCAGCGTTGAAAAGGGGGCACTCCTTAACTATGGCTACACCTTC. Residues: CSVEKGALLNYGYTF.

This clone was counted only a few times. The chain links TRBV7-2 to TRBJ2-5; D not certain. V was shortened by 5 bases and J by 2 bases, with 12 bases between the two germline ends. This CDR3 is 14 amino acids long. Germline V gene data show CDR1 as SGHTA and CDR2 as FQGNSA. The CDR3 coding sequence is TGTGCCAGCAGCAGACCGGGCGGTCAAGAGACCCAGTACTTC. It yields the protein CASSRPGGQETQYF.

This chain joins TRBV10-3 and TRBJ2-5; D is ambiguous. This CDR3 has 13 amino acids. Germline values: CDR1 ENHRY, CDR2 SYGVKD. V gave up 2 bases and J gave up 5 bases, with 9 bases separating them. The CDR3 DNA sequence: TGTGCCATCAGTGAGGGAGAGAGGGAGACCCAGTACTTC. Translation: CAISEGERETQYF.

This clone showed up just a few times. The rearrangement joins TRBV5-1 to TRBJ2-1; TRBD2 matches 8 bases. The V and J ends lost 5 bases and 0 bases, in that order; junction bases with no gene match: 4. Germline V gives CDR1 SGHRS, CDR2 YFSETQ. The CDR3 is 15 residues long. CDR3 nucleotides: TGCGCCAGCAGGTTGAGCGGGGGCTCCTACAATGAGCAGTTCTTC. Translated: CASRLSGGSYNEQFF.

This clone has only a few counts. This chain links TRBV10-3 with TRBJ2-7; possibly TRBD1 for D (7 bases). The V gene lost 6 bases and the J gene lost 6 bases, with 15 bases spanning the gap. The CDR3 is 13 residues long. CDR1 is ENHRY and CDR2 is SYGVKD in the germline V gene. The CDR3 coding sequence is TGTGCCATCAGGGGAAGACAGGGAGGCGAGCAGTACTTC. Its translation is CAIRGRQGGEQYF.